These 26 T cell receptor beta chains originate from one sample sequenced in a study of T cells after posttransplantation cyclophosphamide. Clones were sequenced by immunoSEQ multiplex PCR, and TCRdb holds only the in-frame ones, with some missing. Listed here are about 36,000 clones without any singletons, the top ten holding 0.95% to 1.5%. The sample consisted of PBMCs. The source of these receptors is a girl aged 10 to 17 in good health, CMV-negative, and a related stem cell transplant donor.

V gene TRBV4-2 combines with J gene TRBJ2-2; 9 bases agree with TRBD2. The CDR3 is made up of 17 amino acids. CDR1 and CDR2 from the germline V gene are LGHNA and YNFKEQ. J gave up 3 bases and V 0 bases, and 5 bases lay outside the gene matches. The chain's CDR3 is CASSQDEAGGYTGELFF. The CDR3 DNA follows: TGTGCCAGCAGCCAAGATGAAGCGGGGGGTTACACCGGGGAGCTGTTTTTT.

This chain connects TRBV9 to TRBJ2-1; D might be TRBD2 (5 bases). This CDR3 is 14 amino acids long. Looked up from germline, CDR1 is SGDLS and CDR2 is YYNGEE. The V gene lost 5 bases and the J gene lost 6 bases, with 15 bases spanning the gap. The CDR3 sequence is CASSPGTPLNEQFF. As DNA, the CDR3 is TGTGCCAGCAGTCCGGGAACCCCCCTCAATGAGCAGTTCTTC.

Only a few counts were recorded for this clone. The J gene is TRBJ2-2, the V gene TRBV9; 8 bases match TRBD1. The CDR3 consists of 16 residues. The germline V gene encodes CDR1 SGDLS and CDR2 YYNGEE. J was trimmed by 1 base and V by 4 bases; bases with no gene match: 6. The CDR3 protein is CASSPTQGVNTGELFF. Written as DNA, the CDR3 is TGTGCCAGCAGCCCGACACAGGGGGTGAACACCGGGGAGCTGTTTTTT.

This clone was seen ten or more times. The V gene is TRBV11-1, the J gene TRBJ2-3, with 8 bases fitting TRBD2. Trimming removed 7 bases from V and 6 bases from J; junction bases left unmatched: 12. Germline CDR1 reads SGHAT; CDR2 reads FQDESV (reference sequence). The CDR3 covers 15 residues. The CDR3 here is CASTPRGLAGDTQYF. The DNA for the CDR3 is TGTGCCAGCACCCCTCGAGGACTAGCCGGCGATACGCAGTATTTT.

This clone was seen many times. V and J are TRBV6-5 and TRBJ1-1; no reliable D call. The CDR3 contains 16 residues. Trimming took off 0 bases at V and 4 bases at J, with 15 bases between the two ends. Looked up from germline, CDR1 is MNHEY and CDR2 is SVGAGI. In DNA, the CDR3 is TGTGCCAGCAGTTACTCGAACGTTTGGGCTGGCACTGAAGCTTTCTTT. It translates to CASSYSNVWAGTEAFF.

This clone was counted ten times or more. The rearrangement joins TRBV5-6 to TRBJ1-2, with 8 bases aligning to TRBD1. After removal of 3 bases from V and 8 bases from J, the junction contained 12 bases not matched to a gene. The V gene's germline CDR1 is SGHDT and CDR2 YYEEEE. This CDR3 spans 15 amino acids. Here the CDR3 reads CASSSLVLDRDGYTF. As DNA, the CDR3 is TGTGCCAGCAGCTCTTTAGTTCTGGACAGGGACGGCTACACCTTC.

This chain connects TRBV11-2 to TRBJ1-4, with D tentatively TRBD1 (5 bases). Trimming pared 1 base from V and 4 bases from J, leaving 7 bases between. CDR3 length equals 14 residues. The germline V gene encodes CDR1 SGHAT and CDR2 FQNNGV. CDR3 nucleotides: TGTGCCAGCAGCTTAGGACAGCTTAATGAAAAACTGTTTTTT. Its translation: CASSLGQLNEKLFF.

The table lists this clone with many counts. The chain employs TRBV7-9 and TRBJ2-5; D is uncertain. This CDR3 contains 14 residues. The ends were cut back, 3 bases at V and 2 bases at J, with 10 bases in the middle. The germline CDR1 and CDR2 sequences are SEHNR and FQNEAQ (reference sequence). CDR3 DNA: TGTGCCAGCAGCTTTAGTGAAGTACAAGAGACCCAGTACTTC. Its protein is CASSFSEVQETQYF.

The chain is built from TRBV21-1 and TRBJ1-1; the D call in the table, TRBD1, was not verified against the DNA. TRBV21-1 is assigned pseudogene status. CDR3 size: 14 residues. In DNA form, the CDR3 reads TGTGCCAGCAGCAAGGGACACCCGAACACTGAAGCTTTCTTT. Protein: CASSKGHPNTEAFF.

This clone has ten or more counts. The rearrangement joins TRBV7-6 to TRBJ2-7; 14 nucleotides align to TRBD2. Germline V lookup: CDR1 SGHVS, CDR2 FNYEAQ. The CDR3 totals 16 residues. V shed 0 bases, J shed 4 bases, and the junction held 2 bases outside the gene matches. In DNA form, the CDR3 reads TGTGCCAGCAGCTTAGCGGGGACTAGCGGGGGTTACGAGCAGTACTTC. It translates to CASSLAGTSGGYEQYF.

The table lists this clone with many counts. CDR3 in DNA: TGTGCCAGCAGTTATAGTGGTTCTGGAAACACCATATATTTT. This encodes CASSYSGSGNTIYF. V usage is TRBV6-5 and J usage is TRBJ1-3, with D uncertain. V lost 3 bases to trimming and J lost 1 base, with 7 bases between them. This CDR3 has 14 amino acids. Looked up from germline, CDR1 is MNHEY and CDR2 is SVGAGI.

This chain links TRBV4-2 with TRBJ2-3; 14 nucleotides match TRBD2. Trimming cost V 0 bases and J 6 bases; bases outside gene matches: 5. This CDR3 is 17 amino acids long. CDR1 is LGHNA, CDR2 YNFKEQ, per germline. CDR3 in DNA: TGTGCCAGCAGCCAAGAAGGAGGGACTAGCGGGAGCGATACGCAGTATTTT. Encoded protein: CASSQEGGTSGSDTQYF.

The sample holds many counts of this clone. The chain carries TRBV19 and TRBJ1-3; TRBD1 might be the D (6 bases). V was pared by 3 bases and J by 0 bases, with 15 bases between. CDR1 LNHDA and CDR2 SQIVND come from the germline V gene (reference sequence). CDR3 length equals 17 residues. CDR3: CASSILTQGGSGNTIYF. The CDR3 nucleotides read TGTGCCAGTAGTATTCTGACACAGGGCGGCTCTGGAAACACCATATATTTT. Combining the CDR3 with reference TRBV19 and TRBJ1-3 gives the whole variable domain DGGITQSPKYLFRKEGQNVTLSCEQNLNHDAMYWYRQDPGQGLRLIYYSQIVNDFQKGDIAEGYSVSREKKESFPLTVTSAQKNPTAFYLCASSILTQGGSGNTIYFGEGSWLTVV.

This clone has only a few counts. CDR3 DNA: TGTGCCAGCAGCTTGTATGGTGGGAGGGATAGCACAGATACGCAGTATTTT. Protein sequence: CASSLYGGRDSTDTQYF. The J gene is TRBJ2-3, the V gene TRBV5-6, with 7 bases that match TRBD2. Germline V gives CDR1 SGHDT, CDR2 YYEEEE. This CDR3 spans 17 amino acids. J gave up 0 bases and V 1 base, and 8 bases lay outside the gene matches.

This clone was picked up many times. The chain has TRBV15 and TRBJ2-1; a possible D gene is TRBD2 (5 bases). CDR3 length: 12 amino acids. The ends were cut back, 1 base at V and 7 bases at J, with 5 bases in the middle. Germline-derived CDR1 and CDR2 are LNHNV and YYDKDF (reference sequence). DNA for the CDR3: TGTGCCACCAGCAGAGGGACTAATGAGCAGTTCTTC. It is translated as CATSRGTNEQFF.

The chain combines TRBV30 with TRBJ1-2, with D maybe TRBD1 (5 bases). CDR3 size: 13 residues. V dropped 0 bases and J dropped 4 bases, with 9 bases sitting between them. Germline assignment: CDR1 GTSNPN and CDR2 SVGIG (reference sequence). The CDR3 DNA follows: TGTGCCTGGAGTGTATCCGGGGGCTATGGCTACACCTTC. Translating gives CAWSVSGGYGYTF.

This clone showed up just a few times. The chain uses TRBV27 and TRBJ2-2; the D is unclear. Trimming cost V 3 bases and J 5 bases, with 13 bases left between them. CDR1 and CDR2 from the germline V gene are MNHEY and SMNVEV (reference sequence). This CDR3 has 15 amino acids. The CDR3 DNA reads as TGTGCCAGCAGTTTTCATAGAGTAGAGACCGGGGAGCTGTTTTTT. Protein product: CASSFHRVETGELFF.

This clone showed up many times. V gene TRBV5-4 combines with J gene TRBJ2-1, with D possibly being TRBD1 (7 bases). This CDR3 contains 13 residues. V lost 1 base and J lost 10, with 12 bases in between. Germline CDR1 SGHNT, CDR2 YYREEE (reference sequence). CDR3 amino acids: CASSLFQGGEQFF. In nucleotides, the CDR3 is TGTGCCAGCAGCTTGTTCCAGGGGGGCGAGCAGTTCTTC.

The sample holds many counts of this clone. The CDR3 DNA sequence: TGTGCCAGCAGCTCGTCGGGGAACCGGGATGCTTTCTTT. Its translation: CASSSSGNRDAFF. The chain has TRBV11-2 and TRBJ1-1; D not certain. V shed 4 bases and J shed 11 bases, with 17 bases lying between them. In germline, CDR1 is SGHAT, CDR2 FQNNGV. This CDR3 spans 13 amino acids. The full variable domain, rest sourced from reference TRBV11-2 and TRBJ1-1, is EAGVAQSPRYKIIEKRQSVAFWCNPISGHATLYWYQQILGQGPKLLIQFQNNGVVDDSQLPKDRFSAERLKGVDSTLKIQPAKLEDSAVYLCASSSSGNRDAFFGQGTRLTVV.

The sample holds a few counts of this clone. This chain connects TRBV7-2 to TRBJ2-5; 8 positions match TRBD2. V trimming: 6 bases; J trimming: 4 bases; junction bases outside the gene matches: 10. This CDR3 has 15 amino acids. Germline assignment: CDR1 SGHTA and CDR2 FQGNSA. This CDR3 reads CASRPLGGAGETQYF. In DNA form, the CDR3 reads TGTGCCAGCAGACCCCTCGGGGGGGCAGGAGAGACCCAGTACTTC.

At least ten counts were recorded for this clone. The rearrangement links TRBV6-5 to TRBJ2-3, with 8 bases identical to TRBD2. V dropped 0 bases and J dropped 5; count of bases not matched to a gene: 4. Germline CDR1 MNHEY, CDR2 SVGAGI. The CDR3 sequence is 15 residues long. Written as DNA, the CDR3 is TGTGCCAGCAGTTACTCCGGGGGGGTAGGAGATACGCAGTATTTT. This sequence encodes CASSYSGGVGDTQYF.

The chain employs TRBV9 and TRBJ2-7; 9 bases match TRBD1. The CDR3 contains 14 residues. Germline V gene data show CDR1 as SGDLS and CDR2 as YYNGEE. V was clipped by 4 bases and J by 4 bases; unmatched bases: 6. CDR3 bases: TGTGCCAGCAGCCCCGGGACAGGGTTTTACGAGCAGTACTTC. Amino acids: CASSPGTGFYEQYF.

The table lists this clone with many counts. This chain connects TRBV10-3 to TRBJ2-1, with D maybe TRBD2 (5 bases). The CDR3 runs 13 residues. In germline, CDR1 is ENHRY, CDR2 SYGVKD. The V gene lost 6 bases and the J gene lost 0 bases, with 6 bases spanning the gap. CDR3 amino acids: CAIRGSSYNEQFF. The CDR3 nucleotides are TGTGCCATCAGGGGGAGCTCCTACAATGAGCAGTTCTTC.

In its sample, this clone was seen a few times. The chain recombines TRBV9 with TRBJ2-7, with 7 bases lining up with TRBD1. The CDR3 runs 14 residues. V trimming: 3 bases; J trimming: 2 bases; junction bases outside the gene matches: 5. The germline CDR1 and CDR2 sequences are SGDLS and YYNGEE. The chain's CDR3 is CASSASGTAYEQYF. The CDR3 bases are TGTGCCAGCAGCGCCTCCGGGACAGCCTACGAGCAGTACTTC.

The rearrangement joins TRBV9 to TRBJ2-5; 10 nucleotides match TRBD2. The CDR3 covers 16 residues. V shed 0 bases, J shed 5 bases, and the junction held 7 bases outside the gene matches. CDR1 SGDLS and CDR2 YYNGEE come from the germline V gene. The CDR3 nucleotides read TGTGCCAGCAGCGTAGAAAGCGGGGGGGCCGGTGAGACCCAGTACTTC. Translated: CASSVESGGAGETQYF. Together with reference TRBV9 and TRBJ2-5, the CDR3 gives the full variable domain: DSGVTQTPKHLITATGQRVTLRCSPRSGDLSVYWYQQSLDQGLQFLIQYYNGEERAKGNILERFSAQQFPDLHSELNLSSLELGDSALYFCASSVESGGAGETQYFGPGTRLLVL.

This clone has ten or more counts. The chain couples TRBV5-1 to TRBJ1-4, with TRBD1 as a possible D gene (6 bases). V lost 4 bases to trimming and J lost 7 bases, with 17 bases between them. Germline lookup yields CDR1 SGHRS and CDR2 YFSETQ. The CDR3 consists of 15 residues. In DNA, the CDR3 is TGCGCCAGCAGCCGCGGCGGGGGGCAGAGTGAAAAACTGTTTTTT. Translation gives CASSRGGGQSEKLFF.